Below, 28 T cell receptor beta chains from the same sample are listed, as sequenced in a study of blood T cell repertoires in COVID-19. Profiled with immunoSEQ multiplex PCR; TCRdb holds only in-frame clones, not every one. Found here are roughly 60,000 clones, roughly 85% of them singletons; the top ten hold 5.5% to 6%. The sample taken for sequencing was peripheral blood. All receptors come from a human donor in a cohort sampled during active or convalescent COVID-19.

J is TRBJ2-7 and V is TRBV6-1; TRBD2 might be the D (5 bases). CDR1 and CDR2 (germline): MNHNS, SASEGT. This CDR3 is 13 amino acids long. V was trimmed by 2 bases and J by 7 bases, leaving 12 bases between them. In nucleotides, the CDR3 is TGTGCCAGCAGTGAACAGCCGAGGAGGGAGCAGTACTTC. It specifies CASSEQPRREQYF.

This chain joins TRBV5-5 and TRBJ2-5; 7 bases are a match to TRBD1. The V gene's germline CDR1 is SGHKS and CDR2 YYEKEE (reference sequence). This CDR3 region has 14 residues. J lost 3 bases, V lost 4 bases, and 6 bases had no gene match. DNA of the CDR3: TGTGCCAGCAGCAAAATAACAGGGGAAGAGACCCAGTACTTC. Its translation: CASSKITGEETQYF.

V is TRBV6-1 and J is TRBJ2-5; D perhaps matches TRBD1 (5 bases). Trimming pared 0 bases from V and 1 base from J, leaving 15 bases between. Looked up from germline, CDR1 is MNHNS and CDR2 is SASEGT. The CDR3 runs 17 residues. This CDR3 reads CASSEAHGQPPQETQYF. The DNA of the CDR3 is TGTGCCAGCAGTGAAGCGCACGGACAACCCCCCCAAGAGACCCAGTACTTC.

This clone was seen only once. The rearrangement uses TRBV9 and TRBJ2-5, with a weak D call TRBD1 (6 bases). The CDR3 contains 17 residues. Germline V gene lookup returns CDR1 SGDLS and CDR2 YYNGEE. Trimming took 4 bases from V and 1 from J, leaving 20 bases between them. The CDR3 DNA follows: TGTGCCAGCAGCCCCTCCCCCTGGACAGCAGGCCAAGAGACCCAGTACTTC. Its translation is CASSPSPWTAGQETQYF.

The rearrangement links TRBV6-2 or TRBV6-3 to TRBJ2-3; 9 nucleotides agree with TRBD2. The germline V gene has CDR1 MNHEY and CDR2 SVGEGT. J gave up 5 bases and V 4 bases, and 10 bases lay outside the gene matches. The CDR3 consists of 16 residues. The CDR3, as DNA: TGTGCCAGCAGTTGGCGGGGGGGCCCGAAAAAAGATACGCAGTATTTT. Translated: CASSWRGGPKKDTQYF.

The rearrangement joins TRBV5-1 to TRBJ2-5; D ambiguous. The CDR3 length is 15 residues. Looked up from germline, CDR1 is SGHRS and CDR2 is YFSETQ. V lost 2 bases to trimming and J lost 4 bases, with 15 bases between them. The CDR3 DNA follows: TGCGCCAGCAGCTTAATGGCCTCCCCGGGAGAGACCCAGTACTTC. It yields the protein CASSLMASPGETQYF.

This chain connects TRBV9 to TRBJ1-1; the D gene is possibly TRBD1 (6 bases). CDR3 length equals 17 residues. Germline assignment: CDR1 SGDLS and CDR2 YYNGEE. V lost 0 bases and J lost 3, with 18 bases in between. CDR3 loop: CASSVVMAGVSDTEAFF. DNA for the CDR3: TGTGCCAGCAGCGTAGTTATGGCAGGGGTTAGCGACACTGAAGCTTTCTTT.

The rearrangement uses TRBV6-2 or TRBV6-3 and TRBJ2-7; 16 bases agree with TRBD2. Looked up from germline, CDR1 is MNHEY and CDR2 is SVGEGT. V lost 6 bases, J lost 5 bases, and 13 bases stayed unmatched. The CDR3 spans 18 residues. In nucleotides, the CDR3 is TGTGCCAGCAGACCTGGGACTAGCGGGGGGGCCTATCCCCACGAGCAGTACTTC. This translates into CASRPGTSGGAYPHEQYF.

This clone has only one observation. The gene calls are TRBV19 and TRBJ2-2; no clear D gene. The V and J ends lost 5 bases and 0 bases respectively, with 7 bases between them. The CDR3 totals 14 residues. Germline loops: CDR1 LNHDA, CDR2 SQIVND (reference sequence). CDR3 region: CASSSQANTGELFF. The CDR3 DNA sequence: TGTGCCAGTAGTTCCCAGGCGAACACCGGGGAGCTGTTTTTT.

This clone has only one observation. The chain links TRBV19 to TRBJ1-1, with 10 bases aligning to TRBD1. Looked up from germline, CDR1 is LNHDA and CDR2 is SQIVND (reference sequence). V shed 5 bases, J shed 4 bases, and the junction held 7 bases outside the gene matches. The CDR3 totals 15 residues. The CDR3 DNA sequence: TGTGCCAGTAGTTTATGGACAGGGGGTCTCACTGAAGCTTTCTTT. Its protein is CASSLWTGGLTEAFF.

This chain connects TRBV5-1 to TRBJ1-1, with a tentative D call TRBD1 (5 bases). Trimming pared 4 bases from V and 5 bases from J, leaving 15 bases between. This CDR3 is built from 14 residues. Germline lookup yields CDR1 SGHRS and CDR2 YFSETQ. The CDR3 sequence: CASSRAGVETEAFF. The CDR3 region has the DNA TGCGCCAGCAGCCGGGCGGGGGTTGAAACTGAAGCTTTCTTT.

V usage is TRBV6-4 and J usage is TRBJ2-4; D is possibly TRBD1 (6 bases). V was pared by 10 bases and J by 2 bases, with 18 bases between. In germline, CDR1 is MRHNA, CDR2 SNTAGT. The CDR3 totals 15 residues. The CDR3 sequence is CAKLRGFLSKNIQYF. CDR3 bases: TGTGCCAAACTGAGGGGGTTCCTCTCCAAAAACATTCAGTACTTC.

This chain links TRBV6-6 with TRBJ1-2; tentatively, D is TRBD1 (6 bases). The CDR3 spans 14 residues. CDR1 MNHNY and CDR2 SVGAGI come from the germline V gene (reference sequence). V gave up 7 bases and J gave up 7 bases, with 19 bases separating them. In nucleotides, the CDR3 is TGTGCCAGCACCGAAGGGGGGGCGAGAACTGGCTACACCTTC. Protein product: CASTEGGARTGYTF.

DNA for the CDR3: TGTGCCAGCAGCTTGGATCGACAGGGGAAATACGAGCAGTACTTC. Protein: CASSLDRQGKYEQYF. The chain has TRBV11-3 and TRBJ2-7; 8 nucleotides align to TRBD1. V lost 3 bases and J lost 4; bases outside the gene matches: 8. This CDR3 has 15 residues. The germline gives CDR1 SGHNT, CDR2 YENEEA.

The chain has TRBV19 and TRBJ1-6, with 7 nucleotides matching TRBD1. Trimming took 5 bases from V and 0 from J; bases not matched to a gene: 7. The CDR3 length is 17 residues. Germline V gene sequence: CDR1 LNHDA, CDR2 SQIVND (reference sequence). The CDR3 nucleotides read TGTGCCAGTAGTCCCGGACAGGCCAGCTCCTATAATTCACCCCTCCACTTT. Amino acid sequence: CASSPGQASSYNSPLHF.

This chain links TRBV29-1 with TRBJ1-3; 9 nucleotides line up with TRBD1. This CDR3 is built from 14 residues. CDR1 SQVTM and CDR2 ANQGSEA come from the germline V gene. Losses at the gene ends were 4 bases for V and 2 bases for J; bases not matched to a gene: 3. CDR3 in DNA: TGCAGCGTTGGGACAGGGGCGACTGGAAACACCATATATTTT. Protein: CSVGTGATGNTIYF.

The chain combines TRBV10-3 with TRBJ1-3, with D maybe TRBD1 (6 bases). Trimming cost V 3 bases and J 0 bases, with 9 bases left between them. Germline-derived CDR1 and CDR2 are ENHRY and SYGVKD. CDR3 length equals 15 residues. The CDR3 coding sequence is TGTGCCATCAGTGAAAGGGGGGGCTCTGGAAACACCATATATTTT. Translation: CAISERGGSGNTIYF.

This clone was seen only a few times. The rearrangement joins TRBV5-1 to TRBJ1-5; D is undetermined. The V gene's germline CDR1 is SGHRS and CDR2 YFSETQ. The CDR3 contains 15 residues. Deletions cut 4 bases from V and 1 base from J, with 12 bases between. CDR3: CASSPSSRSNQPQHF. The DNA of the CDR3 is TGCGCCAGCAGCCCCTCGTCCAGGAGCAATCAGCCCCAGCATTTT.

The CDR3 loop reads CASSIQGQGAHQPQHF. For the CDR3, the DNA is TGTGCCAGTAGTATCCAAGGACAGGGGGCCCATCAGCCCCAGCATTTT. The chain recombines TRBV19 with TRBJ1-5, with 11 nucleotides matching TRBD1. Germline CDR1 LNHDA, CDR2 SQIVND (reference sequence). V gave up 3 bases and J gave up 5 bases; unmatched junction bases: 6. CDR3 length: 16 amino acids.

This clone was detected only a few times. The chain employs TRBV6-2 or TRBV6-3 and TRBJ1-6; the D gene is possibly TRBD1 (5 bases). The CDR3 length is 16 residues. Deletions cut 0 bases from V and 7 bases from J, with 13 bases between. Germline lookup yields CDR1 MNHEY and CDR2 SVGEGT. The CDR3 is CASSYSWQGDNSPLHF. The CDR3 DNA reads as TGTGCCAGCAGTTACTCGTGGCAGGGTGACAATTCACCCCTCCACTTT.

The chain couples TRBV11-1 to TRBJ1-1; the D gene is possibly TRBD1 (5 bases). CDR1 and CDR2 from the germline V gene are SGHAT and FQDESV (reference sequence). V lost 0 bases to trimming and J lost 0 bases, with 5 bases between them. The CDR3 has 14 residues. CDR3 nucleotides: TGTGCCAGCAGCTTAGCAGGGGTGAACACTGAAGCTTTCTTT. The encoded protein is CASSLAGVNTEAFF.

In its sample, this clone was seen once. V and J are TRBV7-9 and TRBJ1-4; 9 positions agree with TRBD1. This CDR3 comprises 14 residues. Looked up from germline, CDR1 is SEHNR and CDR2 is FQNEAQ (reference sequence). Unmatched junction bases numbered 7, after V lost 6 bases and J lost 8 bases. The CDR3 DNA follows: TGTGCCAGCAGTTTGGGACAGGGAGGGGAAAAACTGTTTTTT. Its translation: CASSLGQGGEKLFF.

The chain combines TRBV5-4 with TRBJ2-7; 10 nucleotides line up with TRBD2. The ends lost 1 base at V and 3 bases at J; junction bases unmatched: 1. CDR3 length: 14 residues. The germline V gene encodes CDR1 SGHNT and CDR2 YYREEE (reference sequence). CDR3 in DNA: TGTGCCAGCAGCTTGACTAGCGGGGTCTACGAGCAGTACTTC. Its translation is CASSLTSGVYEQYF. The full variable domain, its missing parts supplied by reference TRBV5-4 and TRBJ2-7, is ETGVTQSPTHLIKTRGQQVTLRCSSQSGHNTVSWYQQALGQGPQFIFQYYREEENGRGNFPPRFSGLQFPNYSSELNVNALELDDSALYLCASSLTSGVYEQYFGPGTRLTVT.

The V call is TRBV19, the J call TRBJ1-1; D gene unclear. The CDR3 contains 13 residues. Germline loops: CDR1 LNHDA, CDR2 SQIVND (reference sequence). V shed 5 bases and J shed 1 base, with 8 bases lying between them. In nucleotides, the CDR3 is TGTGCCAGTAGTTCAAGAGAGAACACTGAAGCTTTCTTT. Its translation is CASSSRENTEAFF.

The count of this clone is one. V usage is TRBV29-1 and J usage is TRBJ1-5, with D unclear. V gave up 5 bases and J gave up 2 bases, with 7 bases separating them. The germline gives CDR1 SQVTM, CDR2 ANQGSEA. CDR3 length: 12 amino acids. The chain's CDR3 is CSVTEGNQPQHF. The CDR3 nucleotides read TGCAGCGTTACGGAGGGCAATCAGCCCCAGCATTTT.

The V call is TRBV5-1, the J call TRBJ2-7; 10 nucleotides line up with TRBD1. The germline CDR1 and CDR2 sequences are SGHRS and YFSETQ. With V trimmed by 4 bases and J by 1 base, 5 bases remained unmatched. The CDR3 runs to 15 residues. The CDR3 region has the DNA TGCGCCAGCAGCGGGGGACAGGGGCCTTCCTACGAGCAGTACTTC. This encodes CASSGGQGPSYEQYF.

In its sample, this clone was seen a few times. The chain has TRBV7-9 and TRBJ1-6, with TRBD1 matching 7 bases. Germline V gives CDR1 SEHNR, CDR2 FQNEAQ (reference sequence). This CDR3 contains 16 residues. J lost 0 bases, V lost 5 bases, and 4 bases had no gene match. The CDR3 sequence: CASSGRDSSYNSPLHF. The CDR3 DNA reads TGTGCCAGCAGCGGCCGGGACAGCTCCTATAATTCACCCCTCCACTTT.

CDR3 bases: TGTGCCAGCAGCCAAGAAAAGGGGAAGCGCCCGGGTCGGGAGACCCAGTACTTC. It translates to CASSQEKGKRPGRETQYF. The rearrangement joins TRBV3-1 (or the pseudogene TRBV3-2) to TRBJ2-5; tentatively, D is TRBD1 (5 bases). Trimming shortened V by 0 bases and J by 5 bases, and 22 bases separated the two germline ends. CDR1 is LGHDT, CDR2 YNNKEL, per germline (reference sequence). This CDR3 is 18 amino acids long.